This T cell receptor (beta chain) was sequenced in a study of blood T cell repertoires in COVID-19. Original analysis: Reference gene primer amplification in the assay estimated nucleated cell counts. The data were produced by immunoSEQ multiplex PCR, yet TCRdb's version contains in-frame clones alone and is incomplete. The V and J calls and clone size are taken from that table; D and trimming were inferred from the DNA. The table records around 200,000 clones, approximately 88% of them present only once. The CDR3 has 20 residues. Those enrolled, adults aged roughly 18 to 89 years, came from around 24 US areas.

The J gene is TRBJ2-3, the V gene TRBV21-1; the D call TRBD2 from the table was never checked on the DNA. TRBV21-1 is a documented pseudogene. Source material: PBMCs or T cells enriched from blood (not recorded which). The sequence was obtained from a man aged 18 to 29 with acute COVID-19. Written as DNA, the CDR3 is TGTGCCAGCAGCGCCCGACCGACTAGCGGGAGATCCAACCACACAGATACGCAGTATTTT. Translated: CASSARPTSGRSNHTDTQYF.